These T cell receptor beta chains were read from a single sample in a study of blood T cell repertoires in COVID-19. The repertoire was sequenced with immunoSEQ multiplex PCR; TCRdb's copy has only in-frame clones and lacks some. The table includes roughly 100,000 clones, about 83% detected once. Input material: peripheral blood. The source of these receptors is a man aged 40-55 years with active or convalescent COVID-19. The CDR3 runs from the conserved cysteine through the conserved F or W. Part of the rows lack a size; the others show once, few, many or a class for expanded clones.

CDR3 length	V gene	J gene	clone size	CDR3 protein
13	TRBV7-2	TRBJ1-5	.	CASSLASGQPQHF
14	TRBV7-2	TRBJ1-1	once	CASSPFRADPEAFF
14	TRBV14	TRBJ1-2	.	CASSPAGVLYGYTF
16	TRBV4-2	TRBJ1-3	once	CASSPFHPLVGNTIYF
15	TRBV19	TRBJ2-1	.	CASSIENRITNEQFF
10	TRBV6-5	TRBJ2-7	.	CAVGVYEQYF
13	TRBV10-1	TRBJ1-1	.	CASSDFGQGASFF
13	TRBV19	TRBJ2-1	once	CASSFGNRNEQFF
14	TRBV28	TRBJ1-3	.	CASTSGSSGNTIYF
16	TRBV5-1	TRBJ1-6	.	CASSTGQSSYNSPLHF
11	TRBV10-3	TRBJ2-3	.	CAISEGGTQYF
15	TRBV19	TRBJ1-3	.	CASSIGQTSGNTIYF
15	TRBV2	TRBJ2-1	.	CASTSGDRVYNEQFF
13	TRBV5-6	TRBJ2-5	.	CASSPGPMETQYF
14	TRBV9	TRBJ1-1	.	CASSVGGPNTEAFF
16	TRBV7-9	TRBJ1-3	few	CASSSPQGHSGNTIYF
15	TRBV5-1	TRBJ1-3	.	CASSLGQSSGNTIYF
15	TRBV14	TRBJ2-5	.	CASSLSRGAVETQYF
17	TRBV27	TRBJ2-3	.	CASSLLAGGIGTDTQYF
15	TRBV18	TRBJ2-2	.	CASSPNQGATGELFF
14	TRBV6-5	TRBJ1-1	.	CASTSQGAGTEAFF
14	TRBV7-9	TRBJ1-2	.	CASSVGQGARGYTF
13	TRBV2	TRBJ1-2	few	CASRVQGADGYTF
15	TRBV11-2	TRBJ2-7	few	CASSLAAAGTNEQYF
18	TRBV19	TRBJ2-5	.	CASTTGHLYRGLQETQYF
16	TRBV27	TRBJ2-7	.	CASSLTLAGGPHEQYF
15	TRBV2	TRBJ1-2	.	CASSGDKGQLYGYTF
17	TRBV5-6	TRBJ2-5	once	CASRLGSAGLGRETQYF
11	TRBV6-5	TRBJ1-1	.	CASIRGGAAFF
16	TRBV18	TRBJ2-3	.	CASSPLAGGSTDTQYF
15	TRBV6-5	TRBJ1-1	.	CASSYPDRGNTEAFF
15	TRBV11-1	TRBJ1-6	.	CASSYGTEDHSPLHF
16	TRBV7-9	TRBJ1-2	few	CASNRTGGLVSYGYTF
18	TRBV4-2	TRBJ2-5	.	CASSQSLSYAGAGETQYF
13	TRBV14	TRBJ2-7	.	CASSQELRGEQYF
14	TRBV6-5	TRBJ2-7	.	CASSYDRYTYEQYF
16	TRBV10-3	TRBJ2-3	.	CAISEPTSTGTDTQYF
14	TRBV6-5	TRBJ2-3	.	CASSQRGPTHTQYF
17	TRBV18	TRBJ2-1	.	CASSPPGGGPSYNEQFF
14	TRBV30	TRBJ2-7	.	CAWSVGLAGDEQYF
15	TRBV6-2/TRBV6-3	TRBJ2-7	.	CASSLLADRSYEQYF